These T cell receptor beta chains were read from a single sample in a study of blood T cell repertoires in COVID-19. Libraries were prepared by immunoSEQ multiplex PCR; TCRdb keeps only in-frame clonotypes and omits some of them. There are under 350,000 clones in the sample; about 89% occur only once, and roughly 4.8% lies in the top ten. What was sequenced was peripheral blood. Receptors originate from a man aged 35 to 55 with acute or convalescent COVID-19. Both conserved end residues are part of each CDR3. Fields, in order: clone size, CDR3 length, J gene, V gene, D gene, CDR3 DNA, CDR3 protein. D genes are given only for firm matches. The listing skips clone size in some rows; elsewhere it reads once, few, many or a size class.

.,14,TRBJ2-3,TRBV5-1,TRBD2,TGCGCCAGCCACACCGGACTAGCCACAGATACGCAGTATTTT,CASHTGLATDTQYF
once,15,TRBJ1-1,TRBV6-2/TRBV6-3,TRBD1,TGTGCCAGCAGTTACGCTGGACAGGGCAACACTGAAGCTTTCTTT,CASSYAGQGNTEAFF
.,15,TRBJ2-3,TRBV3-1/TRBV3-2,TRBD2,TGTGCCAGCAGCCAAGCCGGGACTAGCCGAGATACGCAGTATTTT,CASSQAGTSRDTQYF
.,16,TRBJ1-1,TRBV7-4,.,TGTGCCAGCAGCTGTGACCTCTACCGGAATGGGAGTGAAGCTTTCTTT,CASSCDLYRNGSEAFF
.,16,TRBJ1-4,TRBV5-1,.,TGCGCCAGCAGCTTGGGCTATCAGGGGAATAATGAAAAACTGTTTTTT,CASSLGYQGNNEKLFF
.,11,TRBJ2-1,TRBV5-8,.,TGTGCCAGTCGGTACTACAATGAGCAGTTCTTC,CASRYYNEQFF
.,12,TRBJ1-2,TRBV29-1,.,TGCAGCGTTGGATTTCAGGCCTATGGCTACACCTTC,CSVGFQAYGYTF
.,14,TRBJ1-4,TRBV5-1,.,TGCGCCAGCAGTCGGGGATCAACTAATGAAAAACTGTTTTTT,CASSRGSTNEKLFF
.,13,TRBJ2-7,TRBV6-5,.,TGTGCCAGCAGTCCACAGGTTTCCTACGAGCAGTACTTC,CASSPQVSYEQYF
.,16,TRBJ1-1,TRBV27,TRBD1,TGTGCCAGCAGCCGGACAGGGGGTCGATTGAACACTGAAGCTTTCTTT,CASSRTGGRLNTEAFF
.,14,TRBJ1-1,TRBV2,TRBD1,TGTGCCAGCAGCGTATCGTCAGGGGGCGCGAGAGCTTTCTTT,CASSVSSGGARAFF
.,14,TRBJ1-2,TRBV2,TRBD1,TGTGCCAGCAAGGGACAGGGGAGAGGCTATGGCTACACCTTC,CASKGQGRGYGYTF